One sample yielded the 30 T cell receptor beta chains listed below, sequenced in a study of beta chain features in type 1 diabetes. The study reverse transcribed the entire isolated RNA, so it sequenced expressed TCRB transcripts. TCRdb's table, derived via immunoSEQ multiplex PCR, lists solely in-frame clones and lacks some. The data show 150,000 to 200,000 clones, roughly 59% seen once. The antigens for these receptors are not known. Overall study results and limits: When Type 1 diabetes patients were examined, their TCRB CDR3s proved moderately but significantly shorter in all four CD4+ subsets.

Sequenced material: naive CD4+ T cells from blood. The receptors were gathered from a man aged 30 to 45 with type 1 diabetes.

Details on this clone: The same CDR3 can be traced to other DNA sequences in this sample. The chain carries TRBV7-9 and TRBJ2-1; D is unresolved. Germline V gene lookup returns CDR1 SEHNR and CDR2 FQNEAQ (reference sequence). This CDR3 is 15 amino acids long. Trimming left V 0 bases short and J 0 bases short, with 6 bases between. CDR3 amino acids: CASSLAGSSYNEQFF. The DNA of the CDR3 is TGTGCCAGCAGCTTAGCTGGTAGCTCCTACAATGAGCAGTTCTTC.

In this sample, this clone turned up a few times. The gene calls are TRBV29-1 and TRBJ2-1; D is perhaps TRBD1 (6 bases). Per germline, CDR1 SQVTM and CDR2 ANQGSEA. Trimming cost V 5 bases and J 0 bases, with 8 bases left between them. This CDR3 spans 13 amino acids. The CDR3 DNA follows: TGCAGCGTTATGGACAGCTCCTACAATGAGCAGTTCTTC. Its protein is CSVMDSSYNEQFF.

The chain has TRBV30 and TRBJ2-3; D might be TRBD1 (6 bases). The CDR3 consists of 15 residues. Germline CDR1 is GTSNPN and CDR2 is SVGIG (reference sequence). Trimming left V 3 bases short and J 0 bases short, with 13 bases between. The CDR3: CAWSSDSPSTDTQYF. The CDR3 DNA sequence: TGTGCCTGGAGCTCGGACAGCCCTAGCACAGATACGCAGTATTTT.

This clone was counted between two and nine times. The chain carries TRBV30 and TRBJ1-4, with 7 bases lining up with TRBD1. J gave up 4 bases and V 1 base, and 3 bases lay outside the gene matches. This CDR3 is built from 14 residues. Germline CDR1 and CDR2: GTSNPN and SVGIG (reference sequence). The CDR3 protein is CAWSGDSNNEKLFF. The CDR3, as DNA: TGTGCCTGGAGTGGGGACAGCAATAATGAAAAACTGTTTTTT.

This clone was seen a handful of times. The CDR3 sequence: CASSLAVDGKYGYTF. CDR3 coding DNA: TGTGCCAGCAGCTTAGCGGTCGACGGCAAGTATGGCTACACCTTC. The chain recombines TRBV7-8 with TRBJ1-2; D is unclear. This CDR3 is built from 15 residues. The germline gives CDR1 SGHVS, CDR2 FQNEAQ. Trimming removed 0 bases from V and 5 bases from J, with 13 bases in between.

This clone was counted only a few times. The chain uses TRBV4-3 and TRBJ1-2; 7 nucleotides line up with TRBD1. The V segment lost 5 bases and the J segment 7 bases; nucleotides outside the gene matches: 13. The CDR3 totals 15 residues. CDR1 and CDR2 from the germline V gene are LGHNA and YSLEER. The chain's CDR3 is CASSWRQGGNGGYTF. CDR3 DNA: TGCGCCAGCAGCTGGCGACAGGGAGGAAATGGTGGCTACACCTTC.

The chain couples TRBV14 to TRBJ1-1; D is uncertain. Germline V CDR1 and CDR2: SGHDN, FVKESK. The CDR3 is 13 residues long. The V end was cut by 4 bases, the J end by 1 base, with 7 bases between. The CDR3 region has the DNA TGTGCCAGCAGCCCGGAGGCGAACACTGAAGCTTTCTTT. Protein product: CASSPEANTEAFF. The entire variable domain, with the rest obtained from reference TRBV14 and TRBJ1-1, is as follows: EAGVTQFPSHSVIEKGQTVTLRCDPISGHDNLYWYRRVMGKEIKFLLHFVKESKQDESGMPNNRFLAERTGGTYSTLKVQPAELEDSGVYFCASSPEANTEAFFGQGTRLTVV.

The chain couples TRBV5-1 to TRBJ2-1; 9 bases line up with TRBD1. Losses at the gene ends were 0 bases for V and 5 bases for J; bases not matched to a gene: 3. The CDR3 has 15 residues. Germline-derived CDR1 and CDR2 are SGHRS and YFSETQ. CDR3 protein: CASSLGTGEHNEQFF. The CDR3 nucleotides are TGCGCCAGCAGCTTGGGGACAGGGGAACACAATGAGCAGTTCTTC.

This chain uses TRBV7-8 with TRBJ2-7, with D tentatively TRBD1 (6 bases). V was shortened by 5 bases and J by 0 bases, with 14 bases between the two germline ends. Germline CDR1 reads SGHVS; CDR2 reads FQNEAQ. This CDR3 region has 15 residues. The CDR3 reads CASSPTRDTSYEQYF. For the CDR3, the DNA is TGTGCCAGCAGCCCTACACGGGACACCTCCTACGAGCAGTACTTC.

The chain recombines TRBV30 with TRBJ2-1; D is ambiguous. The CDR3 extends over 15 amino acids. Trimming cost V 6 bases and J 0 bases, with 15 bases left between them. Germline loops: CDR1 GTSNPN, CDR2 SVGIG (reference sequence). DNA of the CDR3: TGTGCCTGTACCCTTGGCTCGAGCTCCTACAATGAGCAGTTCTTC. Translation: CACTLGSSSYNEQFF.

This chain joins TRBV5-6 and TRBJ2-1; 9 bases agree with TRBD2. Trimming at V came to 4 bases and at J to 9 bases, leaving 23 bases not matched to a gene. Germline V lookup: CDR1 SGHDT, CDR2 YYEEEE. This CDR3 has 19 residues. The CDR3: CASSSLAGPTTGYIREQFF. DNA for the CDR3: TGTGCCAGCAGCAGCCTAGCGGGGCCAACGACTGGGTATATTCGTGAGCAGTTCTTC.

V and J are TRBV29-1 and TRBJ2-7; 7 bases align to TRBD1. CDR1 is SQVTM and CDR2 is ANQGSEA in the germline V gene. V lost 4 bases to trimming and J lost 6 bases; unmatched junction nucleotides: 12. The CDR3 totals 14 residues. CDR3 in DNA: TGCAGCGTTGGGGTGTACAGGGGTTCTGCCGAGCAGTACTTC. Translated, it gives CSVGVYRGSAEQYF.

V usage is TRBV5-1 and J usage is TRBJ2-6; D possibly matches TRBD1 or TRBD2 (5 bases each). With 4 bases removed from V and 4 bases from J, the gap between germline ends came to 18 bases. The CDR3 sequence is 17 residues long. The V gene's germline CDR1 is SGHRS and CDR2 YFSETQ. DNA of the CDR3: TGCGCCAGCAGCCTCCTAATTTCGGGGACCGGGGCCAACGTCCTGACTTTC. Its protein is CASSLLISGTGANVLTF.

There are a few counts of this clone. This chain joins TRBV29-1 and TRBJ1-2, with D perhaps TRBD1 (5 bases). Germline assignment: CDR1 SQVTM and CDR2 ANQGSEA. The CDR3 length is 13 residues. V was trimmed by 6 bases and J by 1 base, leaving 12 bases between them. The CDR3 DNA sequence: TGCAGCGTCGCCGACAGTGTTAACTATGGCTACACCTTC. Amino acid sequence: CSVADSVNYGYTF.

This chain joins TRBV19 and TRBJ2-3; TRBD1 agrees at 7 bases. V dropped 4 bases and J dropped 6; count of bases not matched to a gene: 4. Germline assignment: CDR1 LNHDA and CDR2 SQIVND (reference sequence). CDR3 length equals 13 residues. The CDR3 protein is CASSRDRDDTQYF. The DNA of the CDR3 is TGTGCCAGTAGTAGAGACAGGGATGATACGCAGTATTTT.

The V and J genes are TRBV25-1 and TRBJ2-1; TRBD2 is a possible D gene (5 bases). CDR1 is MGHDK, CDR2 SYGVNS, per germline. This CDR3 region has 15 residues. Trimming took 3 bases from V and 4 from J, leaving 13 bases between them. CDR3 residues: CASSETRGEYNEQFF. The DNA for the CDR3 is TGTGCCAGCAGTGAGACCCGGGGAGAGTACAATGAGCAGTTCTTC. The whole variable domain, remainder taken from reference TRBV25-1 and TRBJ2-1, is EADIYQTPRYLVIGTGKKITLECSQTMGHDKMYWYQQDPGMELHLIHYSYGVNSTEKGDLSSESTVSRIRTEHFPLTLESARPSHTSQYLCASSETRGEYNEQFFGPGTRLTVL.

This rearrangement joins TRBV2 to TRBJ2-5, with D hard to call. Germline V lookup: CDR1 SNHLY, CDR2 FYNNEI. There are 12 residues in the CDR3. The ends were cut back, 5 bases at V and 0 bases at J, with 4 bases in the middle. In DNA, the CDR3 is TGTGCCAGCAGTAACTACCAAGAGACCCAGTACTTC. Protein product: CASSNYQETQYF.

The chain combines TRBV9 with TRBJ1-6; D might be TRBD1 (6 bases). Germline values: CDR1 SGDLS, CDR2 YYNGEE. Between the trimmed V and J ends, which lost 0 bases and 5 bases, there was a span of 12 bases. This CDR3 spans 16 amino acids. DNA of the CDR3: TGTGCCAGCAGCGTAGCTGGAGGGGGGGATAATTCACCCCTCCACTTT. This sequence encodes CASSVAGGGDNSPLHF.

This chain uses TRBV12-5 with TRBJ1-1; unclear D gene. Between the trimmed V and J ends, which lost 1 base and 0 bases, there was a span of 9 bases. This CDR3 contains 15 residues. Germline CDR1 LGHNT, CDR2 FRNRAP. CDR3 sequence (DNA): TGTGCTAGTGGTTTGGCTCCGATCATGAACACTGAAGCTTTCTTT. Translating it yields CASGLAPIMNTEAFF.

V gene TRBV6-6 combines with J gene TRBJ2-2; tentative D call: TRBD1 (6 bases). V was trimmed by 6 bases and J by 3 bases, leaving 14 bases between them. Germline V CDR1 and CDR2: MNHNY, SVGAGI (reference sequence). CDR3 length equals 15 residues. CDR3 coding DNA: TGTGCCAGCAGAGAACCGGGACATCACACCGGGGAGCTGTTTTTT. Translating it yields CASREPGHHTGELFF.

Here the CDR3 reads CASSVVGNNEQFF. As DNA, the CDR3 is TGTGCCAGCAGCGTAGTGGGAAACAATGAGCAGTTCTTC. V gene TRBV9 combines with J gene TRBJ2-1; D not resolved. The V end was cut by 0 bases, the J end by 5 bases, with 6 bases between. The CDR3 runs 13 residues. Looked up from germline, CDR1 is SGDLS and CDR2 is YYNGEE.

This clone appeared a few times. The chain employs TRBV29-1 and TRBJ2-1, with D unclear. This CDR3 is 13 amino acids long. Per germline, CDR1 SQVTM and CDR2 ANQGSEA. Between the trimmed V and J ends, which lost 3 bases and 7 bases, there was a span of 13 bases. DNA of the CDR3: TGCAGCGTTGACCCAGCCGAGAGAAATGAGCAGTTCTTC. Translated: CSVDPAERNEQFF.

The V and J genes are TRBV28 and TRBJ1-1; D is possibly TRBD1 (6 bases). V lost 2 bases and J 4 bases, leaving 11 bases between the germline ends. Per germline, CDR1 MDHEN and CDR2 SYDVKM. The CDR3 consists of 14 residues. The DNA of the CDR3 is TGTGCCAGCAGTTTAGGGGGCGCGAGCACTGAAGCTTTCTTT. This encodes CASSLGGASTEAFF.

V is TRBV9 and J is TRBJ2-1, with 14 bases that match TRBD2. The CDR3 consists of 16 residues. Germline CDR1 reads SGDLS; CDR2 reads YYNGEE. The V and J ends lost 2 bases and 7 bases, in that order; junction bases with no gene match: 5. Written as DNA, the CDR3 is TGTGCCAGCAGCGTCCGACTAGCGGGGGGGCCTAATGAGCAGTTCTTC. Its translation: CASSVRLAGGPNEQFF.

The chain has TRBV6-5 and TRBJ1-2, with D hard to call. The CDR3 covers 13 residues. V dropped 6 bases and J dropped 1 base, with 9 bases sitting between them. CDR1 is MNHEY, CDR2 SVGAGI, per germline. The CDR3 here is CASSWTNNYGYTF. The CDR3 bases are TGTGCCAGCAGCTGGACCAATAACTATGGCTACACCTTC.

This chain joins TRBV29-1 and TRBJ2-2; no clear D. The V gene lost 6 bases and the J gene lost 7 bases, with 12 bases spanning the gap. Looked up from germline, CDR1 is SQVTM and CDR2 is ANQGSEA. This CDR3 has 12 amino acids. The DNA of the CDR3 is TGCAGCGTACTCTCGCGGAGCGGGGAGCTGTTTTTT. This translates into CSVLSRSGELFF.

The V call is TRBV28, the J call TRBJ2-3, with 9 nucleotides matching TRBD1. The germline V gene has CDR1 MDHEN and CDR2 SYDVKM. V gave up 6 bases and J gave up 4 bases; unmatched junction bases: 11. CDR3 size: 16 residues. The CDR3 nucleotides are TGTGCCAGCAGAGATACAGGGGGCCAGTTGGCAGATACGCAGTATTTT. It translates to CASRDTGGQLADTQYF.

This chain links TRBV9 with TRBJ2-7; D remains ambiguous. The V end lost 1 base, the J end lost 0 bases, and 11 bases lay between the germline ends. The CDR3 spans 15 residues. In germline, CDR1 is SGDLS, CDR2 YYNGEE. Here the CDR3 DNA reads TGTGCCAGCAGCGTATCACTGGATAGCTCCTACGAGCAGTACTTC. This translates into CASSVSLDSSYEQYF. The variable domain in full, completed from reference TRBV9 and TRBJ2-7, reads DSGVTQTPKHLITATGQRVTLRCSPRSGDLSVYWYQQSLDQGLQFLIQYYNGEERAKGNILERFSAQQFPDLHSELNLSSLELGDSALYFCASSVSLDSSYEQYFGPGTRLTVT.

The chain carries TRBV29-1 and TRBJ2-7; D is unresolved. The CDR3 length is 13 residues. Trimming pared 4 bases from V and 1 base from J, leaving 11 bases between. Germline lookup yields CDR1 SQVTM and CDR2 ANQGSEA. Written as DNA, the CDR3 is TGCAGCGTTGCCGCGGTGTCTTCCTACGAGCAGTACTTC. This gives the protein CSVAAVSSYEQYF.

V usage is TRBV30 and J usage is TRBJ1-4; perhaps TRBD1 as D (5 bases). Germline-derived CDR1 and CDR2 are GTSNPN and SVGIG (reference sequence). The CDR3 contains 13 residues. The V end lost 0 bases, the J end lost 4 bases, and 6 bases lay between the germline ends. This CDR3 reads CAWSVQVNEKLFF. The CDR3 DNA is TGTGCCTGGAGTGTACAGGTTAATGAAAAACTGTTTTTT.